Following are 7 T cell receptor beta chains from one sample sequenced in a study of blood T cells in healthy people across ages. It was with a sample-barcoded 5' primer and a J-beta primer mix that a second PCR of roughly 7 to 12 cycles was run. TCRdb re-analysed the 5' RACE reads in MiXCR, keeping a single row per CDR3 protein. The sample lists about 570,000 distinct CDR3 sequences; roughly 28% were seen once. Specimen: blood. The receptors stem from a woman aged 70-85 years in good health.

This clonotype has a handful of counts. The V and J genes are TRBV20-1 and TRBJ2-1; 10 bases align to TRBD2. The CDR3 contains 12 residues. Looked up from germline, CDR1 is DFQATT and CDR2 is SNEGSKA (reference sequence). CDR3 in amino acids: CKLAGSHNEQFF. CDR3 sequence (DNA): TGCAAACTAGCGGGAAGTCACAATGAGCAGTTCTTC.

There are a few counts of this clonotype. An end of the junction does not agree with germline; a read error may underlie this. The chain uses TRBV7-9 and TRBJ2-1; 8 bases are a match to TRBD1. There are 15 residues in the CDR3. Germline CDR1 SEHNR, CDR2 FQNEAQ (reference sequence). The CDR3 is CASSPAGGSYNERFF. The CDR3 coding sequence is TGTGCCAGCAGTCCAGCAGGGGGCTCCTACAATGAGCGGTTCTTC.

This clonotype was detected a few times. The V and J genes are TRBV7-8 and TRBJ1-5, with D uncertain. The CDR3 has 14 residues. Per the germline V gene, CDR1 is SGHVS and CDR2 is FQNEAQ. V was clipped by 1 base and J by 2 bases, with 6 bases between them. CDR3 in DNA: TGTGCCAGCAGCTTAGGGCGCCGCAATCAGCCCCAGCATTTT. This encodes CASSLGRRNQPQHF.

To note about this clonotype: The junction differs from germline at one of its ends, possibly a read error. V and J are TRBV25-1 and TRBJ1-2; the D is unclear. Germline CDR1 is MGHDK and CDR2 is SYGVNS. The CDR3 loop spans 12 amino acids. In DNA form, the CDR3 reads TGTACCAGCAGTCTAGACGGATATGGCTACACCTTC. Translating it yields CTSSLDGYGYTF.

This clonotype has a count of ten or more. The chain employs TRBV21-1 and TRBJ1-2; the D call TRBD1 from the table was never checked on the DNA. TRBV21-1 is deemed a pseudogene. The CDR3 runs 15 residues. DNA of the CDR3: TGTGCCAGCAGCAAAGAGGGACAGGCAATATATGGCTACACCTTC. Its translation is CASSKEGQAIYGYTF.

This sequence joins TRBV12-5 and TRBJ1-5; the match to TRBD1 covers 7 bases. The ends lost 5 bases at V and 2 bases at J; junction bases unmatched: 6. The CDR3 spans 15 residues. Germline assignment: CDR1 LGHNT and CDR2 FRNRAP. The CDR3 DNA reads TGTGCTAGTGGTCCGGGACAGCCAGGCAATCAGCCCCAGCATTTT. This encodes CASGPGQPGNQPQHF.

V and J are TRBV7-2 and TRBJ2-1, with TRBD2 matching 8 bases. V was pared by 0 bases and J by 6 bases, with 4 bases of the junction left unmatched. The CDR3 spans 15 residues. Germline values: CDR1 SGHTA, CDR2 FQGNSA. The DNA for the CDR3 is TGTGCCAGCAGCTTAGCTTTCGGGGGGGCCAATGAGCAGTTCTTC. Translation gives CASSLAFGGANEQFF. Full variable domain (outside the CDR3, taken from reference TRBV7-2 and TRBJ2-1): GAGVSQSPSNKVTEKGKDVELRCDPISGHTALYWYRQSLGQGLEFLIYFQGNSAPDKSGLPSDRFSAERTGGSVSTLTIQRTQQEDSAVYLCASSLAFGGANEQFFGPGTRLTVL.